These 7 T cell receptor beta chains were sequenced from one sample in a study of T-cell reconstitution after alpha-beta-depleted transplantation in children. Unique molecular identifiers were built into the TCRbeta library. TCRdb redid the calling of the PCR reads with MiXCR, one entry per CDR3 protein. The data contain about 360,000 distinct CDR3 sequences, 13% of them seen just once; the ten biggest clones take up about 4%. The sequencing used PBMCs, collected from the stem cell graft. Source of these receptors: a human donor who donated a stem cell graft to a child with Fanconi anemia.

This clonotype was seen more than once but under ten times. The rearrangement joins TRBV5-1 to TRBJ2-3, with 11 bases aligning to TRBD1. Unmatched junction bases numbered 16, after V lost 4 bases and J lost 6 bases. This CDR3 comprises 18 residues. Germline CDR1 reads SGHRS; CDR2 reads YFSETQ. For the CDR3, the DNA is TGCGCCAGCAGCCCCGGACAGGGGGCGATGTCCCCACGGGATACGCAGTATTTT. Residues: CASSPGQGAMSPRDTQYF.

The rearrangement uses TRBV4-2 and TRBJ1-2, with D hard to call. The CDR3 runs 14 residues. Germline V gene lookup returns CDR1 LGHNA and CDR2 YNFKEQ. V lost 0 bases, J lost 6 bases, and 11 bases lay in between. CDR3 bases: TGTGCCAGCAGCCAAGAATTACCCATTGATGGCTACACCTTC. Translating it yields CASSQELPIDGYTF.

This clonotype was recorded many times. This chain's CDR3 is CAVLARDRGTDTQYF. Written as DNA, the CDR3 is TGCGCCGTGCTGGCTCGGGACAGGGGGACGGATACGCAGTATTTT. The V call is TRBV10-2, the J call TRBJ2-3; TRBD1 matches 11 bases. Germline V gene lookup returns CDR1 WSHSY and CDR2 SAAADI. The V gene end was trimmed by 11 bases and the J gene end by 6 bases; junction bases not matched to a gene: 13. The CDR3 runs to 15 residues.

This clonotype was recorded a few times. The chain joins TRBV11-1 to TRBJ2-5, with a tentative D call TRBD2 (6 bases). V gave up 5 bases and J gave up 4 bases, with 17 bases separating them. CDR1 and CDR2 from the germline V gene are SGHAT and FQDESV (reference sequence). There are 15 residues in the CDR3. The CDR3 DNA is TGTGCCAGCAGCCGTACGCGGGGTATTATAGAGACCCAGTACTTC. Translation gives CASSRTRGIIETQYF. The whole variable domain, remainder taken from reference TRBV11-1 and TRBJ2-5, is EAEVAQSPRYKITEKSQAVAFWCDPISGHATLYWYRQILGQGPELLVQFQDESVVDDSQLPKDRFSAERLKGVDSTLKIQPAELGDSAMYLCASSRTRGIIETQYFGPGTRLLVL.

V gene TRBV11-2 combines with J gene TRBJ1-4; TRBD1 is a possible D gene (6 bases). V lost 5 bases, J lost 3 bases, and 19 bases lay in between. The germline V gene encodes CDR1 SGHAT and CDR2 FQNNGV. This CDR3 has 17 amino acids. The CDR3 protein is CASSPILGQPSNEKLFF. The CDR3 DNA reads as TGTGCCAGCAGCCCGATCTTAGGACAGCCCTCTAATGAAAAACTGTTTTTT. The whole variable domain, filled in from reference TRBV11-2 and TRBJ1-4, reads EAGVAQSPRYKIIEKRQSVAFWCNPISGHATLYWYQQILGQGPKLLIQFQNNGVVDDSQLPKDRFSAERLKGVDSTLKIQPAKLEDSAVYLCASSPILGQPSNEKLFFGSGTQLSVL.

V is TRBV2 and J is TRBJ2-4; D may be TRBD1 (5 bases). This CDR3 is 14 amino acids long. CDR1 and CDR2 from the germline V gene are SNHLY and FYNNEI. V was clipped by 3 bases and J by 9 bases, with 15 bases between them. The CDR3 is CASSDRTGESIQYF. The CDR3 nucleotides read TGTGCCAGCAGTGACCGTACAGGCGAGAGCATTCAGTACTTC.

This clonotype was seen ten or more times. This chain uses TRBV29-1 with TRBJ2-5, with TRBD1 matching 10 bases. With V trimmed by 4 bases and J by 4 bases, 9 bases remained unmatched. This CDR3 contains 15 residues. The germline V gene has CDR1 SQVTM and CDR2 ANQGSEA. CDR3 residues: CSVAFGQGGRETQYF. CDR3 nucleotide sequence: TGCAGCGTTGCCTTTGGACAGGGGGGGAGAGAGACCCAGTACTTC.